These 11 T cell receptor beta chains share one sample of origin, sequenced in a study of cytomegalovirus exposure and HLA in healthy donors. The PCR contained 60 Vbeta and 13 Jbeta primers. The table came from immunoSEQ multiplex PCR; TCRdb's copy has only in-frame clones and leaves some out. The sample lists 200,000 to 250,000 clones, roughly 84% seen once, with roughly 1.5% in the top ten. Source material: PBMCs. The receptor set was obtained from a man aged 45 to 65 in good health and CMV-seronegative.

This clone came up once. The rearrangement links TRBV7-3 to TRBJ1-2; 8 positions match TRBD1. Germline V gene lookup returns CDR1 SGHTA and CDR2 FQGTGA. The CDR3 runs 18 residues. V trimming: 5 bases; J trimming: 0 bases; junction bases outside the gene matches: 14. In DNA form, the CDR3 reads TGTGCCAGCAGCCCTGAGTCAGGGGGCCATTTTTCTAACTATGGCTACACCTTC. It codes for CASSPESGGHFSNYGYTF. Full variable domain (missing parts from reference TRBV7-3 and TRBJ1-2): GAGVSQTPSNKVTEKGKYVELRCDPISGHTALYWYRQSLGQGPEFLIYFQGTGAADDSGLPNDRFFAVRPEGSVSTLKIQRTERGDSAVYLCASSPESGGHFSNYGYTFGSGTRLTVV.

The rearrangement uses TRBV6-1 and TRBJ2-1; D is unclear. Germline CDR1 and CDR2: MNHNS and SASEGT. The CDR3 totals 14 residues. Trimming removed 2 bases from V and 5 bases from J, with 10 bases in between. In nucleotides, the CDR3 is TGTGCCAGCAGTGAACGCCTGCGCAACAATGAGCAGTTCTTC. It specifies CASSERLRNNEQFF.

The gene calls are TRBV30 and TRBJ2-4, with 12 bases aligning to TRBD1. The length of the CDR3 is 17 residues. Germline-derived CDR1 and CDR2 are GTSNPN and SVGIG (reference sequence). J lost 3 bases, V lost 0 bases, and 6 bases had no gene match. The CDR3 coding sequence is TGTGCCTGGAGTGTGTGGGGACAGGGGGCGAACAAAAACATTCAGTACTTC. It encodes CAWSVWGQGANKNIQYF.

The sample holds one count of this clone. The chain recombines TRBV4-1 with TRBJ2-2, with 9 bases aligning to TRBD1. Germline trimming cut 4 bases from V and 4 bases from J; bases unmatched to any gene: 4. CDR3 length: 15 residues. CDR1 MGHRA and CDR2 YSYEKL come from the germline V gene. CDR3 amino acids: CASSPGTGLTGELFF. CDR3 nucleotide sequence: TGCGCCAGCAGCCCAGGGACAGGGCTCACCGGGGAGCTGTTTTTT.

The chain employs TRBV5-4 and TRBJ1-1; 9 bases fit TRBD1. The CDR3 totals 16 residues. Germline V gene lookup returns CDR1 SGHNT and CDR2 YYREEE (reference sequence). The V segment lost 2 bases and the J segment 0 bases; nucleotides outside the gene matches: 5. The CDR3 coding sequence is TGTGCCAGCAGCTTTACCGGGACAGGGCTGAACACTGAAGCTTTCTTT. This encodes CASSFTGTGLNTEAFF. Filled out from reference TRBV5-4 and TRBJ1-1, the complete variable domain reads ETGVTQSPTHLIKTRGQQVTLRCSSQSGHNTVSWYQQALGQGPQFIFQYYREEENGRGNFPPRFSGLQFPNYSSELNVNALELDDSALYLCASSFTGTGLNTEAFFGQGTRLTVV.

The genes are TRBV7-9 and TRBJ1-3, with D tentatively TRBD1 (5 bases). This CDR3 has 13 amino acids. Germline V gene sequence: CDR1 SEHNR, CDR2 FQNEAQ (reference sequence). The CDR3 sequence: CAPGGSSGNTIYF. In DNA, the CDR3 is TGTGCTCCGGGGGGTAGCTCTGGAAACACCATATATTTT.

The CDR3: CASSHSYTGRKRTGELFF. The CDR3 DNA reads as TGCGCCAGCAGTCATTCTTACACAGGACGTAAGAGGACCGGGGAGCTGTTTTTT. This sequence joins TRBV23-1 and TRBJ2-2; the D gene is possibly TRBD1 (5 bases). TRBV23-1 is an ORF, and what it does is uncertain. The CDR3 contains 18 residues. V lost 3 bases and J lost 5, with 22 bases in between.

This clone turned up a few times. The CDR3 nucleotides are TGTGCCAGCAGCCCCAGTCTTACTAGCGGGGAGCAGTACTTC. Residues: CASSPSLTSGEQYF. The chain has TRBV14 and TRBJ2-5; 10 positions match TRBD2. CDR3 length: 14 residues. Germline CDR1 and CDR2: SGHDN and FVKESK. The trim removed 4 bases at V and 11 bases at J, leaving 10 bases unmatched.

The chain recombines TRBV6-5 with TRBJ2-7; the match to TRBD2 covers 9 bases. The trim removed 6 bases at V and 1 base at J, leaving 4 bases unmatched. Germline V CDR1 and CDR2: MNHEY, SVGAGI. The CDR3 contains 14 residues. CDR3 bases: TGTGCCAGCAGGGGACTAGCTAGGTCCTACGAGCAGTACTTC. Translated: CASRGLARSYEQYF.

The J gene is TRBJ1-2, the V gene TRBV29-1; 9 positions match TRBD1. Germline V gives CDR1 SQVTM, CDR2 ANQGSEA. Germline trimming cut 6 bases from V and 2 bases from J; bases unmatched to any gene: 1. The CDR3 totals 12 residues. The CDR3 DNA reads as TGCAGCGTAGGGACAGGGAACTATGGCTACACCTTC. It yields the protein CSVGTGNYGYTF.

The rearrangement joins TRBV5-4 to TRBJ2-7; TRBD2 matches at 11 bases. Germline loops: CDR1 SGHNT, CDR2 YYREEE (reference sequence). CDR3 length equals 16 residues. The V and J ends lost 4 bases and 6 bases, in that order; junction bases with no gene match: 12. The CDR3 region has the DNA TGTGCCAGCAGCCAAGGGACTAGCGGTGGGTCGCGCGAGCAGTACTTC. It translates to CASSQGTSGGSREQYF.